The 9 T cell receptor beta chains below come from one sample, sequenced in a study of blood T cell repertoires in COVID-19. TCRdb's copy holds only in-frame clones and misses some; the assay was immunoSEQ multiplex PCR. The profile shows tens of thousands of clones, roughly 90% of them singletons. Material for sequencing was peripheral blood. The receptors were sampled from a man between 65 and 85 years old with active or convalescent COVID-19.

This chain links TRBV4-1 with TRBJ1-4; 7 bases agree with TRBD1. V lost 3 bases to trimming and J lost 5 bases; unmatched junction nucleotides: 9. This CDR3 comprises 16 residues. Germline V CDR1 and CDR2: MGHRA, YSYEKL. DNA for the CDR3: TGCGCCAGCAGCCAGCCTACCCAGGGGGGAAATGAAAAACTGTTTTTT. This encodes CASSQPTQGGNEKLFF.

The chain employs TRBV27 and TRBJ1-4; D is ambiguous. Germline V gene sequence: CDR1 MNHEY, CDR2 SMNVEV (reference sequence). Trimming left V 2 bases short and J 0 bases short, with 4 bases between. The CDR3 length is 14 residues. This CDR3 reads CASSLEATNEKLFF. The DNA of the CDR3 is TGTGCCAGCAGTTTAGAGGCAACTAATGAAAAACTGTTTTTT.

This chain links TRBV12-3 or TRBV12-4 with TRBJ2-7; no firm D call. Trimming took off 1 base at V and 5 bases at J, with 9 bases between the two ends. The CDR3 is 13 residues long. The DNA of the CDR3 is TGTGCCAGCAGTTTAGAGGCAGGCGACGAGCAGTACTTC. Its protein is CASSLEAGDEQYF.

This sequence joins TRBV9 and TRBJ2-2; the D gene is possibly TRBD2 (5 bases). The V end lost 4 bases, the J end lost 3 bases, and 16 bases lay between the germline ends. CDR3 length: 16 residues. Germline V gives CDR1 SGDLS, CDR2 YYNGEE. CDR3 loop: CASSPEGGSYTGELFF. CDR3 DNA: TGTGCCAGCAGCCCCGAGGGCGGGTCCTACACCGGGGAGCTGTTTTTT. Full variable domain (missing parts from reference TRBV9 and TRBJ2-2): DSGVTQTPKHLITATGQRVTLRCSPRSGDLSVYWYQQSLDQGLQFLIQYYNGEERAKGNILERFSAQQFPDLHSELNLSSLELGDSALYFCASSPEGGSYTGELFFGEGSRLTVL.

CDR3 sequence reads: CASSLDTQETQYF. CDR3 nucleotides: TGTGCCAGCAGCTTGGACACCCAAGAGACCCAGTACTTC. The genes are TRBV7-9 and TRBJ2-5, with D perhaps TRBD1 (5 bases). Germline lookup yields CDR1 SEHNR and CDR2 FQNEAQ (reference sequence). The germline V and J ends were trimmed by 3 bases and 1 base, with 6 bases remaining between them. The length of the CDR3 is 13 residues. Complete variable domain (other parts from reference TRBV7-9 and TRBJ2-5): DTGVSQNPRHKITKRGQNVTFRCDPISEHNRLYWYRQTLGQGPEFLTYFQNEAQLEKSRLLSDRFSAERPKGSFSTLEIQRTEQGDSAMYLCASSLDTQETQYFGPGTRLLVL.

The genes are TRBV6-5 and TRBJ1-5; 7 bases agree with TRBD1. The germline V gene encodes CDR1 MNHEY and CDR2 SVGAGI. The J segment lost 7 bases and the V segment lost 3 bases, leaving 9 bases of the junction unmatched. This CDR3 region has 15 residues. CDR3 nucleotides: TGTGCCAGCAGTTATAGTGGACAGGTGGGCCAGCCCCAGCATTTT. This translates into CASSYSGQVGQPQHF.

This chain uses TRBV6-5 with TRBJ1-4, with TRBD1 matching over 8 bases. The germline CDR1 and CDR2 sequences are MNHEY and SVGAGI. The V segment lost 4 bases and the J segment 8 bases; nucleotides outside the gene matches: 3. The CDR3 runs to 13 residues. CDR3 DNA: TGTGCCAGCAGTTGGACAGGGCAAGAAAAACTGTTTTTT. It translates to CASSWTGQEKLFF.

The rearrangement links TRBV27 to TRBJ2-1; 7 bases are a match to TRBD2. Germline assignment: CDR1 MNHEY and CDR2 SMNVEV (reference sequence). This CDR3 comprises 13 residues. V was pared by 7 bases and J by 8 bases, with 8 bases of the junction left unmatched. CDR3 sequence (DNA): TGTGCCAGCACCGCTTGGGGGGGACATGAGCAGTTCTTC. Translation gives CASTAWGGHEQFF.

The CDR3 is CASSYTGRGTEAFF. CDR3 nucleotide sequence: TGTGCCAGCAGTTATACGGGGAGGGGAACTGAAGCTTTCTTT. The V and J genes are TRBV6-2 or TRBV6-3 and TRBJ1-1, with D possibly matching TRBD1 (5 bases). The CDR3 covers 14 residues. Germline-derived CDR1 and CDR2 are MNHEY and SVGEGT. V was trimmed by 3 bases and J by 5 bases, leaving 13 bases between them.